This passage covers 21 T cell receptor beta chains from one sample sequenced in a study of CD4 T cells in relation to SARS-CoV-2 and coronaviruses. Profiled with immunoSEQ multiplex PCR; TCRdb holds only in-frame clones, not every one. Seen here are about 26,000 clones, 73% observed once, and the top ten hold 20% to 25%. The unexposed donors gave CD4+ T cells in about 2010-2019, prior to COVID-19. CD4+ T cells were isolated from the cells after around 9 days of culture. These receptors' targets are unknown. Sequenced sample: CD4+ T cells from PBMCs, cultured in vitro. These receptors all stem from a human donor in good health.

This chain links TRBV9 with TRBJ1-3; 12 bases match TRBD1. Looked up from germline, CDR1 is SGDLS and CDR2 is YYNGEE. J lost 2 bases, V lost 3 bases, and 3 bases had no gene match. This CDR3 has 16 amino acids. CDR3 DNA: TGTGCCAGCAGCGGGGGACAGGGGGCCACTGGAAACACCATATATTTT. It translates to CASSGGQGATGNTIYF.

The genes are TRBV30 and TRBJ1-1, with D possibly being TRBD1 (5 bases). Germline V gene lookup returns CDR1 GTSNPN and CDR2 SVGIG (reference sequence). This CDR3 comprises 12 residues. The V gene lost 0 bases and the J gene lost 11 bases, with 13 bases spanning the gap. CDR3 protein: CAWSVSGGAAFF. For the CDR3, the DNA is TGTGCCTGGAGTGTAAGCGGGGGAGCGGCTTTCTTT.

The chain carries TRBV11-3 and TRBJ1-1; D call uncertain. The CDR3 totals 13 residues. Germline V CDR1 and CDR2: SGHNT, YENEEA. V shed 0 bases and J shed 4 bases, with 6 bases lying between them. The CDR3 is CASSLDFSTEAFF. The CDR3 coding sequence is TGTGCCAGCAGCTTAGATTTCAGCACTGAAGCTTTCTTT.

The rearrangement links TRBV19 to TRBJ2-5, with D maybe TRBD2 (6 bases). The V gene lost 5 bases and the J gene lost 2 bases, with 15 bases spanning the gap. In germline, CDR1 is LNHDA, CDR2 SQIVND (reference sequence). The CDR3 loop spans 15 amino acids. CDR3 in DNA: TGTGCCAGTAGTCCCGAGGGCGGGGATCAAGAGACCCAGTACTTC. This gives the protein CASSPEGGDQETQYF.

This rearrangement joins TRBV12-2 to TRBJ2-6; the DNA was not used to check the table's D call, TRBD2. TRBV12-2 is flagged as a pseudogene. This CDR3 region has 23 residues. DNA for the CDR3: TGTGCAAGTCGCTTATTTGTAAGGAGGACTAGCGGGAGAGACAACTCTGGGGCCAACGTCCTGACTTTC. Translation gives CASRLFVRRTSGRDNSGANVLTF.

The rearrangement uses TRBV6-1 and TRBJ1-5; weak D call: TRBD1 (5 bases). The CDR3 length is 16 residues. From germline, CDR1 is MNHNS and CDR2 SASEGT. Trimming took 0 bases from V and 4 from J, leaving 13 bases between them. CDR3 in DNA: TGTGCCAGCAGTGAAGCGTTTTTTCGGGGGAATCAGCCCCAGCATTTT. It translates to CASSEAFFRGNQPQHF.

Written as DNA, the CDR3 is TGTGCCAGCCAAACCACGAACACCGGGGAGCTGTTTTTT. Protein: CASQTTNTGELFF. The V gene is TRBV9, the J gene TRBJ2-2; D uncertain. CDR3 length: 13 residues. V shed 7 bases and J shed 0 bases, with 7 bases lying between them. Germline V gene lookup returns CDR1 SGDLS and CDR2 YYNGEE.

The CDR3 loop reads CASSPPISALTSSTDTQYF. The CDR3 DNA follows: TGCGCCAGCAGCCCTCCGATTAGCGCGCTTACCTCTAGCACAGATACGCAGTATTTT. The V and J genes are TRBV5-1 and TRBJ2-3, with D tentatively TRBD2 (5 bases). This CDR3 has 19 residues. Trimming removed 4 bases from V and 0 bases from J, with 24 bases in between. Germline V gene data show CDR1 as SGHRS and CDR2 as YFSETQ.

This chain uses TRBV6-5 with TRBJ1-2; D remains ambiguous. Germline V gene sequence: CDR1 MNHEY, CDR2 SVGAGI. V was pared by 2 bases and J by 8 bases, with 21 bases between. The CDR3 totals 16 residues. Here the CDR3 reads CASSYAKAGEDMGYTF. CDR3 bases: TGTGCCAGCAGTTACGCGAAGGCAGGAGAAGATATGGGCTACACCTTC.

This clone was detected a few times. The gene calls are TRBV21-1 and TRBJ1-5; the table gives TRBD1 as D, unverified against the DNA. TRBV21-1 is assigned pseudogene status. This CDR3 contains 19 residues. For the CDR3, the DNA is TGTGCCAGCAGCCCCCTCGGAGGCGTACAGGGGGCGGAAGGGAAGCCCCAGCATTTT. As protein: CASSPLGGVQGAEGKPQHF.

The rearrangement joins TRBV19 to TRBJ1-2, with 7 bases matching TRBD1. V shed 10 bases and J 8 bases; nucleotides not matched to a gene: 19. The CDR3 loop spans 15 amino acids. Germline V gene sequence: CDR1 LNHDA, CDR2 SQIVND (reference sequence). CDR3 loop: CATTTDHHRGLGYTF. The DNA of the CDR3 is TGTGCCACTACGACAGACCATCACAGGGGTCTGGGCTACACCTTC. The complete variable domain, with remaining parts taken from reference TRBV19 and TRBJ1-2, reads DGGITQSPKYLFRKEGQNVTLSCEQNLNHDAMYWYRQDPGQGLRLIYYSQIVNDFQKGDIAEGYSVSREKKESFPLTVTSAQKNPTAFYLCATTTDHHRGLGYTFGSGTRLTVV.

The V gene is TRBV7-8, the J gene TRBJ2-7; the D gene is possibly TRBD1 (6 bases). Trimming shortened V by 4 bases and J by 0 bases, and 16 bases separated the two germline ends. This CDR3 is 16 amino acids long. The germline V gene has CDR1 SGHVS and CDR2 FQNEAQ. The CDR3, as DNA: TGTGCCAGCAGCTCAAACCCCCGGACAGCCTCCTACGAGCAGTACTTC. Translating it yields CASSSNPRTASYEQYF.

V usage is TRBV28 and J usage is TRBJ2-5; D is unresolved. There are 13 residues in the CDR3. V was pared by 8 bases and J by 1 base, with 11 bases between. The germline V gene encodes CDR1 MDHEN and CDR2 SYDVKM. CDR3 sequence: CASAVRLQETQYF. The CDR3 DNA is TGTGCCAGCGCAGTAAGGCTCCAAGAGACCCAGTACTTC.

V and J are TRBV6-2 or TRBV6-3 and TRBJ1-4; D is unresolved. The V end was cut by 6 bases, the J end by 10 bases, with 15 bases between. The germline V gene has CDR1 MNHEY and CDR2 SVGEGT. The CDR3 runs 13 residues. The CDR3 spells CASSPTGGGKLFF. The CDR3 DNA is TGTGCCAGCAGCCCGACCGGCGGCGGAAAACTGTTTTTT.

The CDR3 sequence: CASSLLGRGVSDTQYF. DNA for the CDR3: TGCGCCAGCAGCTTGCTAGGAAGGGGAGTCTCAGATACGCAGTATTTT. V is TRBV5-1 and J is TRBJ2-3; D may match TRBD1 or TRBD2 (5 bases each). Per germline, CDR1 SGHRS and CDR2 YFSETQ. The CDR3 contains 16 residues. V was trimmed by 1 base and J by 4 bases, leaving 16 bases between them.

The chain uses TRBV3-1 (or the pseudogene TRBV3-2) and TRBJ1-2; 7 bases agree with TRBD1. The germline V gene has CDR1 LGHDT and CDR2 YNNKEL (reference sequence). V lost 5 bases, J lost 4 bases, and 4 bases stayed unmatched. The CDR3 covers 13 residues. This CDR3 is CASSLQGVYGYTF. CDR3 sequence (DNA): TGTGCCAGCAGCTTGCAGGGGGTCTATGGCTACACCTTC.

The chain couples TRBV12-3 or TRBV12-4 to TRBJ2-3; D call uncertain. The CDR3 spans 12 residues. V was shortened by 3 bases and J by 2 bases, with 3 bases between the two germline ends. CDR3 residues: CASSFATDTQYF. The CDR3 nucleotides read TGTGCCAGCAGTTTTGCCACAGATACGCAGTATTTT.

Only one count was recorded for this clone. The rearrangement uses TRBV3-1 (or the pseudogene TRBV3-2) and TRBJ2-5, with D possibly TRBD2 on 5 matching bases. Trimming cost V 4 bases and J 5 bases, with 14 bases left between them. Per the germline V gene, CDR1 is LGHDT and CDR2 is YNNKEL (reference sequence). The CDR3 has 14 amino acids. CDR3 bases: TGTGCCAGCAGCCGCCCCGGCGGGTGGGAGACCCAGTACTTC. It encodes CASSRPGGWETQYF.

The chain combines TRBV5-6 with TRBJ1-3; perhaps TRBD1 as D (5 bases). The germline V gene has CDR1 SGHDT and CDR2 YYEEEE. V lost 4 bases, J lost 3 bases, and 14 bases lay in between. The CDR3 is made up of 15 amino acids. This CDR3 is CASSPAGRGGNTIYF. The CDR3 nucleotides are TGTGCCAGCAGCCCGGCGGGGCGAGGTGGAAACACCATATATTTT.

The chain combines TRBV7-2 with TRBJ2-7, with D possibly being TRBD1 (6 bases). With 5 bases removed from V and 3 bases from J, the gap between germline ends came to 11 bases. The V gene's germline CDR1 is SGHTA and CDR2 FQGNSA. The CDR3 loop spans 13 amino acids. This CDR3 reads CASSDSQGYEQYF. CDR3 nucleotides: TGTGCCAGCAGCGATTCACAGGGCTACGAGCAGTACTTC.

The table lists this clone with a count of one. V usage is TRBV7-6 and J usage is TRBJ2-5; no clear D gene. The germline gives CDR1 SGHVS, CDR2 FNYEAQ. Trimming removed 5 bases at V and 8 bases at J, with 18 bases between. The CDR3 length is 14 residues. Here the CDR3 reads CASSKIEFGPTQYF. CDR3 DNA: TGTGCCAGCAGCAAAATAGAATTCGGGCCCACCCAGTACTTC.